Many counts were recorded for the clone carrying this T cell receptor (beta chain). In TCRdb, the RT-PCR reads were re-called with MiXCR into one record per CDR3 protein. Counted here are almost 700,000 distinct CDR3 sequences, approximately 15% occurring once; the ten biggest clones make up 3% to 4.5%. This clonotype was obtained from a female donor in good health, serving as a healthy control. The sequencing input was memory CD4+ T cells from blood.

CDR3 in amino acids: CSARDYRGQGYTF. The CDR3 coding sequence is TGCAGTGCTAGAGATTACAGGGGGCAAGGCTACACCTTC. The V call is TRBV20-1, the J call TRBJ1-2; 9 bases agree with TRBD1. The CDR3 runs 13 residues. From germline, CDR1 is DFQATT and CDR2 SNEGSKA (reference sequence). The junction had 4 bases not matched to a gene; V was cut back by 0 bases and J by 8 bases.